These 22 T cell receptor beta chains share one sample of origin, sequenced in a study of T-cell reconstitution after alpha-beta-depleted transplantation in children. A TCRbeta library incorporating unique molecular identifiers was prepared. TCRdb ran MiXCR on the PCR reads and lists one entry per CDR3 protein. The sample has some 200,000 distinct CDR3 sequences, around 6.8% seen once. This specimen was PBMCs from the stem cell graft donor, taken from the stem cell graft. These receptors all stem from a human donor who donated a stem cell graft to a child with Wiskott-Aldrich syndrome.

The CDR3 sequence: CASSLERANYGYTF. CDR3 in DNA: TGTGCCAGCAGCTTAGAGAGAGCTAACTATGGCTACACCTTC. The chain has TRBV7-9 and TRBJ1-2; unclear D gene. The CDR3 extends over 14 amino acids. Germline V gives CDR1 SEHNR, CDR2 FQNEAQ (reference sequence). Trimming took 1 base from V and 0 from J, leaving 6 bases between them.

This clonotype showed up many times. V and J are TRBV25-1 and TRBJ2-1, with a tentative D call TRBD1 (6 bases). This CDR3 spans 13 amino acids. V lost 6 bases and J 9 bases, leaving 15 bases between the germline ends. CDR1 is MGHDK, CDR2 SYGVNS, per germline. CDR3 loop: CASRYSGVGEQFF. CDR3 nucleotides: TGTGCCAGCAGGTACTCAGGGGTAGGTGAGCAGTTCTTC.

This clonotype was seen repeatedly, ten times or more. The chain has TRBV6-5 and TRBJ2-1; 10 bases line up with TRBD2. V was pared by 5 bases and J by 7 bases, with 5 bases of the junction left unmatched. CDR1 is MNHEY, CDR2 SVGAGI, per germline. This CDR3 contains 14 residues. CDR3 nucleotide sequence: TGTGCCAGCAGTCCTAGCGGGAGAGGAAATGAGCAGTTCTTC. This codes for CASSPSGRGNEQFF.

The table lists this clonotype with many counts. This rearrangement joins TRBV7-8 to TRBJ2-2; no definite D call. The CDR3 totals 16 residues. The ends were cut back, 1 base at V and 0 bases at J, with 9 bases in the middle. The germline gives CDR1 SGHVS, CDR2 FQNEAQ. The CDR3 is CASSLGITANTGELFF. CDR3 DNA: TGTGCCAGCAGCTTAGGTATCACCGCGAACACCGGGGAGCTGTTTTTT.

There are a few counts of this clonotype. V usage is TRBV4-1 and J usage is TRBJ2-7; D is unresolved. Per the germline V gene, CDR1 is MGHRA and CDR2 is YSYEKL. This CDR3 comprises 13 residues. The germline V and J ends were trimmed by 1 base and 3 bases, with 7 bases remaining between them. CDR3 protein: CASSQGVLYEQYF. The DNA for the CDR3 is TGCGCCAGCAGCCAAGGTGTGCTCTACGAGCAGTACTTC.

This clonotype occurred many times. This rearrangement joins TRBV6-4 to TRBJ2-6, with D unresolved. CDR1 is MRHNA and CDR2 is SNTAGT in the germline V gene. Trimming pared 0 bases from V and 0 bases from J, leaving 3 bases between. CDR3 size: 15 residues. The CDR3 DNA is TGTGCCAGCAGTGACTCGCACTCTGGGGCCAACGTCCTGACTTTC. It specifies CASSDSHSGANVLTF.

The chain combines TRBV5-1 with TRBJ2-5, with 10 bases that match TRBD2. The CDR3 totals 15 residues. V shed 7 bases and J 6 bases; nucleotides not matched to a gene: 12. From germline, CDR1 is SGHRS and CDR2 YFSETQ. The CDR3 protein is CASRASGGGEKTQYF. The CDR3 coding sequence is TGCGCCAGCCGGGCTAGCGGGGGCGGGGAGAAGACCCAGTACTTC.

This clonotype was seen many times. The gene calls are TRBV11-1 and TRBJ2-1, with D possibly called TRBD1 or TRBD2 (5 bases each). With 2 bases removed from V and 2 bases from J, the gap between germline ends came to 22 bases. This CDR3 is built from 19 residues. Germline values: CDR1 SGHAT, CDR2 FQDESV (reference sequence). CDR3 sequence reads: CASSLRGSAYSTTYNEQFF. The CDR3 bases are TGTGCCAGCAGCTTAAGGGGTAGCGCTTACTCTACAACCTACAATGAGCAGTTCTTC.

This clonotype has more than one count but fewer than ten. The genes are TRBV12-3 or TRBV12-4 and TRBJ1-1, with 7 bases that match TRBD1. The junction had 3 bases not matched to a gene; V was cut back by 7 bases and J by 4 bases. The CDR3 runs 12 residues. The CDR3 DNA is TGTGCCAGCACCTCAGGGGGCACTGAAGCTTTCTTT. Translation: CASTSGGTEAFF.

The chain links TRBV5-1 to TRBJ1-1, with TRBD1 matching over 7 bases. The CDR3 runs 18 residues. CDR1 and CDR2 (germline): SGHRS, YFSETQ. V dropped 1 base and J dropped 4; count of bases not matched to a gene: 16. CDR3 residues: CASSLSGQGVDLSTEAFF. In nucleotides, the CDR3 is TGCGCCAGCAGCTTGAGTGGGCAGGGGGTGGATTTGAGCACTGAAGCTTTCTTT.

The chain uses TRBV20-1 and TRBJ2-2; 7 bases agree with TRBD2. This CDR3 spans 16 amino acids. Germline trimming cut 2 bases from V and 3 bases from J; bases unmatched to any gene: 9. The germline V gene has CDR1 DFQATT and CDR2 SNEGSKA (reference sequence). This chain's CDR3 is CSARLGRLSDTGELFF. CDR3 in DNA: TGCAGTGCTAGACTCGGGAGGTTATCGGACACCGGGGAGCTGTTTTTT.

Many counts were recorded for this clonotype. This chain connects TRBV4-1 to TRBJ1-5; a weak D match, TRBD1 (5 bases). There are 17 residues in the CDR3. V was cut by 3 bases and J by 0 bases, with 15 bases left in between. Per germline, CDR1 MGHRA and CDR2 YSYEKL. CDR3 amino acids: CASSHTTVIYSNQPQHF. The CDR3 DNA reads as TGCGCCAGCAGCCATACGACAGTAATCTATAGCAATCAGCCCCAGCATTTT.

This clonotype appeared a few times. The chain carries TRBV5-1 and TRBJ2-7; D is possibly TRBD1 (6 bases). The CDR3 runs to 15 residues. Germline CDR1 and CDR2: SGHRS and YFSETQ. V shed 4 bases and J shed 6 bases, with 20 bases lying between them. The CDR3 loop is CASSAPEQGPREQYF. CDR3 bases: TGCGCCAGCAGCGCCCCGGAACAGGGACCCCGCGAGCAGTACTTC.

This clonotype came up many times. The gene calls are TRBV20-1 and TRBJ1-1, with 8 bases that match TRBD1. In germline, CDR1 is DFQATT, CDR2 SNEGSKA (reference sequence). V gave up 5 bases and J gave up 5 bases; unmatched junction bases: 7. The length of the CDR3 is 13 residues. The CDR3 reads CSASGTGGTEAFF. CDR3 DNA sequence: TGCAGTGCTTCCGGGACAGGCGGGACTGAAGCTTTCTTT.

The J gene is TRBJ2-5, the V gene TRBV7-2, with D perhaps matching TRBD1 (5 bases). The CDR3 has 17 amino acids. Trimming cost V 1 base and J 2 bases, with 17 bases left between them. From germline, CDR1 is SGHTA and CDR2 FQGNSA. CDR3 nucleotide sequence: TGTGCCAGCAGCTTAGGGGGCCCTGGAAGTTATCAAGAGACCCAGTACTTC. This sequence encodes CASSLGGPGSYQETQYF.

Many counts were recorded for this clonotype. The chain uses TRBV20-1 and TRBJ1-6; 7 nucleotides agree with TRBD1. Unmatched junction bases numbered 9, after V lost 3 bases and J lost 4 bases. This CDR3 has 16 residues. The germline CDR1 and CDR2 sequences are DFQATT and SNEGSKA (reference sequence). The chain's CDR3 is CSASPGQNVYNSPLHF. The CDR3 coding sequence is TGCAGTGCTAGTCCGGGACAGAACGTTTATAATTCACCCCTCCACTTT.

This clonotype was found many times. CDR3 amino acids: CATSDLNRLFF. CDR3 DNA: TGTGCCACCAGTGATTTGAACCGACTGTTTTTT. The chain joins TRBV24-1 to TRBJ1-4; no definite D call. The CDR3 is 11 residues long. The germline gives CDR1 KGHDR, CDR2 SFDVKD. V was shortened by 0 bases and J by 13 bases, with 5 bases between the two germline ends.

This clonotype was seen only a few times. The CDR3 loop reads CASSLGAGGSNEQFF. CDR3 in DNA: TGCGCCAGCAGCTTGGGGGCAGGCGGCAGCAATGAGCAGTTCTTC. The rearrangement joins TRBV5-1 to TRBJ2-1; no firm D call. The CDR3 contains 15 residues. CDR1 SGHRS and CDR2 YFSETQ come from the germline V gene. V gave up 0 bases and J gave up 6 bases, with 13 bases separating them.

This clonotype was observed at least ten times. The V and J genes are TRBV10-3 and TRBJ1-2; 7 nucleotides agree with TRBD1. Germline V lookup: CDR1 ENHRY, CDR2 SYGVKD. V was pared by 3 bases and J by 3 bases, with 7 bases of the junction left unmatched. This CDR3 has 15 residues. The CDR3 is CAISDGTGADYGYTF. CDR3 nucleotide sequence: TGTGCCATCAGTGATGGAACAGGGGCGGACTATGGCTACACCTTC.

This clonotype has just a few counts. The V and J genes are TRBV11-2 and TRBJ2-3, with 16 bases fitting TRBD2. This CDR3 has 18 amino acids. The V segment lost 1 base and the J segment 5 bases; nucleotides outside the gene matches: 6. Germline loops: CDR1 SGHAT, CDR2 FQNNGV. The CDR3, as DNA: TGTGCCAGCAGCTTAGTTGGGACTAGCGGGAGGGCCGGAGATACGCAGTATTTT. This translates into CASSLVGTSGRAGDTQYF.

The table lists this clonotype with a few counts. This chain uses TRBV3-1 with TRBJ2-6, with 7 positions matching TRBD1. The V and J ends lost 2 bases and 3 bases, in that order; junction bases with no gene match: 10. The V gene's germline CDR1 is LGHDT and CDR2 YNNKEL (reference sequence). This CDR3 is built from 18 residues. Written as DNA, the CDR3 is TGTGCCAGCAGCCAACCGGGACAGATACCTTTTGGGGCCAACGTCCTGACTTTC. As protein: CASSQPGQIPFGANVLTF.

The CDR3, as DNA: TGTGCCAGCAGCCAGCTCGGCTTTCCACTAGCCAAAAACATTCAGTACTTC. Translated, it gives CASSQLGFPLAKNIQYF. This sequence joins TRBV21-1 and TRBJ2-4. TRBV21-1 is annotated as a pseudogene. The CDR3 runs to 17 residues.